This T cell receptor (beta chain) originates from a study of cytomegalovirus exposure and HLA in healthy donors. Across the study: Roughly 180 million T cells yielded 117 million unique TCR beta sequences in earlier analysis.

The PCR employed 60 Vbeta primers together with 13 Jbeta primers. Clones were sequenced by immunoSEQ multiplex PCR, and TCRdb holds only the in-frame ones, with some missing. The sample has some 200,000 clones, around 80% seen once. CDR1 is SGHRS and CDR2 is YFSETQ in the germline V gene. V dropped 2 bases and J dropped 0; count of bases not matched to a gene: 8. The CDR3 extends over 18 amino acids. About this clone: What it binds is not known.

Study results and caveats: Associated with cytomegalovirus, according to the listing, were 150 to 200 TCR beta chains. The authors judged a highly shared variant cluster likely a sequencing artifact.

The chain combines TRBV5-1 with TRBJ2-5; 12 nucleotides agree with TRBD2. The TCR originated in a man in his forties or fifties in good health and CMV-seropositive. Sequenced input: PBMCs. The CDR3 is CASSLRTSGDLYQETQYF. DNA of the CDR3: TGCGCCAGCAGCTTACGGACTAGCGGGGACTTGTACCAAGAGACCCAGTACTTC.